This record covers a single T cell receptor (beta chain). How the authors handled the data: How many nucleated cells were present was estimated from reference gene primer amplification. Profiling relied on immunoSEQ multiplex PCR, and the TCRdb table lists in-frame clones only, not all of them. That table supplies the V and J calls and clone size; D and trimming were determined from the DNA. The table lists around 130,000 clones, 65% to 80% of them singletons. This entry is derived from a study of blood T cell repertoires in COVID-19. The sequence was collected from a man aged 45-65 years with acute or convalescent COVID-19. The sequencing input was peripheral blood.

The CDR3 sequence is CASSVVGTGELFF. The CDR3 DNA is TGTGCCAGCAGCGTAGTCGGCACCGGGGAGCTGTTTTTT. The V call is TRBV9, the J call TRBJ2-2; no firm D call. The CDR3 is 13 residues long. V was pared by 0 bases and J by 4 bases, with 4 bases between. Germline CDR1 is SGDLS and CDR2 is YYNGEE.